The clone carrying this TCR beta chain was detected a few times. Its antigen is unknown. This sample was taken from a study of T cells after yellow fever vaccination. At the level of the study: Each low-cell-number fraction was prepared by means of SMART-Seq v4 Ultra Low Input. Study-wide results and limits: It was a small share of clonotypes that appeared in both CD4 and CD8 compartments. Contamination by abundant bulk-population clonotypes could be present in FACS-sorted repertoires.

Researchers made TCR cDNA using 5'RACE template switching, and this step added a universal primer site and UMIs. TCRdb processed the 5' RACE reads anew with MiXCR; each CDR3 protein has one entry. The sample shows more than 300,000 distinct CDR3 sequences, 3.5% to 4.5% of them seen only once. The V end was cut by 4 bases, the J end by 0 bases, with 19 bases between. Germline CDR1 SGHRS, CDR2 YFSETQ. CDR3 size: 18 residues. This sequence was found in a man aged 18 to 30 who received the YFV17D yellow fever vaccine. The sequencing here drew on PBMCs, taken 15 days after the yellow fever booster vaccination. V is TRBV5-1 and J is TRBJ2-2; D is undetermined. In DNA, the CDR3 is TGCGCCAGCAGCCTCTGGCGGACGGCCGTCGCGAACACCGGGGAGCTGTTTTTT. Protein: CASSLWRTAVANTGELFF.